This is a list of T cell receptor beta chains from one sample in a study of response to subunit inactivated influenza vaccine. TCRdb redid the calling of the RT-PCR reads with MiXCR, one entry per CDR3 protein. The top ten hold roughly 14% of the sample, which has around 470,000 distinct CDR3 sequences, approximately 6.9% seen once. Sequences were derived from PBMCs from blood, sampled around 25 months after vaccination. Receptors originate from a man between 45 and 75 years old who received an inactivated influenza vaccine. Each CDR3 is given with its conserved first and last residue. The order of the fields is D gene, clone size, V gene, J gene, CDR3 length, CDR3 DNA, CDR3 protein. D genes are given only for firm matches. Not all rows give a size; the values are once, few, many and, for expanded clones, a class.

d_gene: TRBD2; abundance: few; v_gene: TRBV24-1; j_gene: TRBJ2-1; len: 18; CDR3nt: TGTGCCACCAGTGACCCTATTACTAGCGGGGGAGTGTCAAATGAGCAGTTCTTC; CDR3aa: CATSDPITSGGVSNEQFF
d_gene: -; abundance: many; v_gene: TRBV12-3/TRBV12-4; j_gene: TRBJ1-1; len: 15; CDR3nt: TGTGCCAGCAGTTCCCGTGAGCGAATGAACACTGAAGCTTTCTTT; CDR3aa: CASSSRERMNTEAFF
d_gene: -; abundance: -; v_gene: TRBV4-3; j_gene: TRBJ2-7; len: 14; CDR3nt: TGCGCCAGCAGCCTCCAAGCGGAGTCCTACGAGCAGTACTTC; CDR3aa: CASSLQAESYEQYF
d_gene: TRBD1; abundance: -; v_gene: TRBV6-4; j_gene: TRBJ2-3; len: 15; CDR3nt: TGTGCCAGCAGTGACTCTCAGGGGGCAACAGATACGCAGTATTTT; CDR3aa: CASSDSQGATDTQYF
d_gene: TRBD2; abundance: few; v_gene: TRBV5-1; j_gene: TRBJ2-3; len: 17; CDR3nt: TGCGCCAGCAGTATGGGCCTAGCGGGATTTAATACAGATACGCAGTATTTT; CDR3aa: CASSMGLAGFNTDTQYF
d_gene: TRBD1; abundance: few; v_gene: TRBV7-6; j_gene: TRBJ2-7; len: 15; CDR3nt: TGTGCCAGCAGCACTGCGGACAGGCAGACCTACGAGCAGTACTTC; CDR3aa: CASSTADRQTYEQYF
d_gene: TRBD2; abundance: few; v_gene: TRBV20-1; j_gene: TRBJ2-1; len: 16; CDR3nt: TGCAGTGCACCGCACCCAGGACTAGCGGGTTACAATGAGCAGTTCTTC; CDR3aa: CSAPHPGLAGYNEQFF
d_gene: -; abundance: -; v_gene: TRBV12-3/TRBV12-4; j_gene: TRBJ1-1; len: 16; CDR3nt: TGTGCCAGCAGTTTTTCGGGCAGACGAACGAACACTGAAGCTTTCTTT; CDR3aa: CASSFSGRRTNTEAFF
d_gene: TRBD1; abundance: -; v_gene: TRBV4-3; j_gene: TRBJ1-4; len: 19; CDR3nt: TGCGCCAGCAGCCAACGTTACAGGGGGCAATATCTTGGTAATGAAAAACTGTTTTTT; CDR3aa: CASSQRYRGQYLGNEKLFF
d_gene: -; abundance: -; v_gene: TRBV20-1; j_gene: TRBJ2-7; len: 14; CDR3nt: TGCAGTGCTAGGGGGGAGGACTACTCCTACGAGCAGTACTTC; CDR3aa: CSARGEDYSYEQYF
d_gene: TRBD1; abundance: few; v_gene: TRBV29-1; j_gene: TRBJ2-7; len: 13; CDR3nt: TGCAGCGTGTTAGACAGGGTGGGTTACGAGCAGTACTTC; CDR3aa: CSVLDRVGYEQYF
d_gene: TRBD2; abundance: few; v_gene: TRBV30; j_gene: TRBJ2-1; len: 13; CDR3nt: TGTGCCTGGAGCAGCGGGACCTACAATGAGCAGTTCTTC; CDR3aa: CAWSSGTYNEQFF
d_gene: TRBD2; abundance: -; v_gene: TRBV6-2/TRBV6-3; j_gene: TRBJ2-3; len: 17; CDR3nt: TGTGCCAGCAGTTATACCGGGACTAGCGGATCCGGGGATACGCAGTATTTT; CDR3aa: CASSYTGTSGSGDTQYF
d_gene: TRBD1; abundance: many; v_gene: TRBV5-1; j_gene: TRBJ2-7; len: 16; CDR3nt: TGCGCCAGCAGCTTGGGGGGACAGCTAACCACCTACGAGCAGTACTTC; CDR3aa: CASSLGGQLTTYEQYF
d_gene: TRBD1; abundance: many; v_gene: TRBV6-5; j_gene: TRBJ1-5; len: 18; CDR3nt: TGTGCCAGCAGTTACTCAGACAGGGGGCGATATAGCAATCAGCCCCAGCATTTT; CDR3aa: CASSYSDRGRYSNQPQHF
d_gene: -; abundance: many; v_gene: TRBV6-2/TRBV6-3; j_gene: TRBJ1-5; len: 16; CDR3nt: TGTGCCAGCAGTTACTCCCGACTCCGTGTGTATCAGCCCCAGCATTTT; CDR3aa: CASSYSRLRVYQPQHF
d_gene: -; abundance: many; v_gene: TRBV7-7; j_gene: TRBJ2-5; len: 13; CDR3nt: TGTGCCAGCAGCTTCTTGATCCAAGAGACCCAGTACTTC; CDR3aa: CASSFLIQETQYF
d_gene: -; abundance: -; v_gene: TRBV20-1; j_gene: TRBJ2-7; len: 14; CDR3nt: TGCAGTGCAAGTAAAATGACAGGTTCCTACGAGCAGTACTTC; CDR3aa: CSASKMTGSYEQYF
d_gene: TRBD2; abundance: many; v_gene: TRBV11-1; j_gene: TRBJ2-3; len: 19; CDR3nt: TGTGCCAGCAGCTTAGAGCTGGGACTAGCGGTGGGGCATCCAGATACGCAGTATTTT; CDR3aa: CASSLELGLAVGHPDTQYF
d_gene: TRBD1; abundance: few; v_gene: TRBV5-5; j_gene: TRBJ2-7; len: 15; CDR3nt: TGTGCCAGCAGCTTGGAATGGGGACAGGTCTACGAGCAGTACTTC; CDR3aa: CASSLEWGQVYEQYF
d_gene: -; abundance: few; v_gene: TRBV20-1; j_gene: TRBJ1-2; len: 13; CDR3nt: TGCAGTGCTAGAAAGGAGGTGAACTATGGCTACACCTTC; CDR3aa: CSARKEVNYGYTF
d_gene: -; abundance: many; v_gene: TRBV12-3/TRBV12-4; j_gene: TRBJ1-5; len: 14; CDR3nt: TGTGCCAGCAGCTTCGACATGGGAGGGCAGCCCCAGCATTTT; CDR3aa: CASSFDMGGQPQHF
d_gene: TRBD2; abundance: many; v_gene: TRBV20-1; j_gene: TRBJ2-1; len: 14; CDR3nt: TGCAGTGCTAGATGGCTAGCGGGCGAGAATGAGCAGTTCTTC; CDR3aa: CSARWLAGENEQFF
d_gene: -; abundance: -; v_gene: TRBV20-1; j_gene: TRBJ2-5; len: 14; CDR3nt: TGCAGTGCTACACGCTGGTACATCCAAGAGACCCAGTACTTC; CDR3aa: CSATRWYIQETQYF
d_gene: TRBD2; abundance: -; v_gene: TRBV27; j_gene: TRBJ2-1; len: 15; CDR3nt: TGTGCCAGCAGTCCCAGGACTAGTTGGGGCGATGAGCAGTTCTTC; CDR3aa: CASSPRTSWGDEQFF
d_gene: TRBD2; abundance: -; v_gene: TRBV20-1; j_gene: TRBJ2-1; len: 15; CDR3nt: TGCAGTGCCCAGTCCTGGGCGGGAGCAGGCAATGAGCAGTTCTTC; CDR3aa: CSAQSWAGAGNEQFF
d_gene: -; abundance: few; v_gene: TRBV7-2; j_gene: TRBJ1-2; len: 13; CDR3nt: TGTGCCAGTAACGCCGGGGGAAATAATGGCTACACCTTC; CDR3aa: CASNAGGNNGYTF
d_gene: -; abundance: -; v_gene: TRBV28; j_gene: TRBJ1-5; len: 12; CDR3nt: TGTGCCAGCAGTTTATCGACTCAGCCCCAGCATTTT; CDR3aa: CASSLSTQPQHF
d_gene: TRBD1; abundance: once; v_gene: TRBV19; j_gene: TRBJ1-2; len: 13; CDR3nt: TGTGCCAGTAGACCGGGACAGGAATATGGCTACACCTTC; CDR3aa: CASRPGQEYGYTF
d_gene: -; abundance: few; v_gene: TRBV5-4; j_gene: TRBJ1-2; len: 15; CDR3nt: TGTGCCAGCAGCTCACGACAGGCTAATGACTATGGCTACACCTTC; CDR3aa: CASSSRQANDYGYTF
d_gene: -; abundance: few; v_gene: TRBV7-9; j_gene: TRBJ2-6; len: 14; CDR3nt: TGTGCCAGCAGACCGCCGCTAGGGGCCAACGTCCTGACTTTC; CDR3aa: CASRPPLGANVLTF
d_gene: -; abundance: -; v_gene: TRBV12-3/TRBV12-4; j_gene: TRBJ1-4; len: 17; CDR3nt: TGTGCCAGCAGCACCGACAGGCCGGTTAGAACTAATGAAAAACTGTTTTTT; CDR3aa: CASSTDRPVRTNEKLFF
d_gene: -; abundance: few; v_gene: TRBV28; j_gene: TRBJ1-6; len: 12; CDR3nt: TGTGCCGTCGACCGCTGGGGTTCACCCCTCCACTTT; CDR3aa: CAVDRWGSPLHF
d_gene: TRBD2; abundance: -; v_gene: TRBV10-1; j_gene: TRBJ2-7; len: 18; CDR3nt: TGCGCCAGCCCGCACACCGCGGGACTAGCGGACCTCTCCTACGAGCAGTACTTC; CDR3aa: CASPHTAGLADLSYEQYF
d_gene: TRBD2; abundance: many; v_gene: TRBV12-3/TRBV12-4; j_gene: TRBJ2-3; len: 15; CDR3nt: TGTGCCAGCAGTGGACTAGCGGGGAGAGCAGATACGCAGTATTTT; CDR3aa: CASSGLAGRADTQYF
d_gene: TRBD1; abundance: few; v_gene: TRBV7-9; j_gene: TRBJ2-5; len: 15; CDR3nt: TGTGCCAGCAGCTCAAACAGGGGGCTGATTGAGACCCAGTACTTC; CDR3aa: CASSSNRGLIETQYF
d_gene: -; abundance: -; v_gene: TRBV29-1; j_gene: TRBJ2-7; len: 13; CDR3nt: TGCAGCGCAGTCCTAGTTAACTCCTACGAGCAGTACTTC; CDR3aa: CSAVLVNSYEQYF
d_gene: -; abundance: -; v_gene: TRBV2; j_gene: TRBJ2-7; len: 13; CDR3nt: TGTGCCAGCAGTGAAGCGGGAGGAGGCGAGCAGTACTTC; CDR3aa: CASSEAGGGEQYF
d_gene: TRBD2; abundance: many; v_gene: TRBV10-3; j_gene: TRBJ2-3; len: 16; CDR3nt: TGTGCCATCAGTCCGGCGACTAGCGGGGCTACGGATACGCAGTATTTT; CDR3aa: CAISPATSGATDTQYF
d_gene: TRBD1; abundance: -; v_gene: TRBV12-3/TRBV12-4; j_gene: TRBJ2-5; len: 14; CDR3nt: TGTGCCAGCAGCCAGACAGGGGCAAGGGAGACCCAGTACTTC; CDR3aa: CASSQTGARETQYF
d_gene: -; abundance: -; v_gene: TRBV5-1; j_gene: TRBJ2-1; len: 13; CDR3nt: TGCGCCAGCAGCCGTGGACAGTTAAATGAGCAGTTCTTC; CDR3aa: CASSRGQLNEQFF
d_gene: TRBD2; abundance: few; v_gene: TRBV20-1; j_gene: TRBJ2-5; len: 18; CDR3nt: TGCAGTGCTAGGAGCCCGACTAGCGGGGGGCAGTACCAAGAGACCCAGTACTTC; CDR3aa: CSARSPTSGGQYQETQYF
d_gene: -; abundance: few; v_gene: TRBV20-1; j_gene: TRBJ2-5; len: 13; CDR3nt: TGCAGTGCTAGAGGGGTCCGGCAAGAGACCCAGTACTTC; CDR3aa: CSARGVRQETQYF
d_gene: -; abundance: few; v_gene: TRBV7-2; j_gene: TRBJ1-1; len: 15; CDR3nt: TGTGCCAGCAGCTTAGCGCGGGGGGCGTACACTGAAGCTTTCTTT; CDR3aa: CASSLARGAYTEAFF
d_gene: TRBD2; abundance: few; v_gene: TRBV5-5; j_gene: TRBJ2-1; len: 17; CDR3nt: TGTGCCAGCAGCTTTAGTAGCGGGGCCCCCGTTTACAATGAGCAGTTCTTC; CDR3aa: CASSFSSGAPVYNEQFF
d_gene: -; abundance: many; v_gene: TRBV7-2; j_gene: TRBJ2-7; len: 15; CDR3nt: TGTGCCAGCAGCTTAGCAGGAGATTTAGCCTACGAGCAGTACTTC; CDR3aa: CASSLAGDLAYEQYF
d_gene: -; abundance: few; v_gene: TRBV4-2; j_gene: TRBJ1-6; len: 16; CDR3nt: TGTGCCAGCAGCCAAGCCCAGGGGACCCATAATTCACCCCTCCACTTT; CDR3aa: CASSQAQGTHNSPLHF
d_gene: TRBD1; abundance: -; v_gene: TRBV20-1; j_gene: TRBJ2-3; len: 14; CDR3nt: TGCAGTGCCCCGGCAGGGGGAACCACAGATACGCAGTATTTT; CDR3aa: CSAPAGGTTDTQYF
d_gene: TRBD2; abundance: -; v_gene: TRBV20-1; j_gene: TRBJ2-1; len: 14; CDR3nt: TGCAGTGCTAGTTGGACTAGCGGGAGTACTGAGCAGTTCTTC; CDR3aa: CSASWTSGSTEQFF
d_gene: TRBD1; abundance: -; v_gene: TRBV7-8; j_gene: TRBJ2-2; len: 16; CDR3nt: TGTGCCAGCAGCCCCCCCCACAGGGGTGGGACCGGGGAGCTGTTTTTT; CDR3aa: CASSPPHRGGTGELFF
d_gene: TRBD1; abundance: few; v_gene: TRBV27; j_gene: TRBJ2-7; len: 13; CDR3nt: TGTGCCAGCAGAGATACAGGGGTCGGCGAGCAGTACTTC; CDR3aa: CASRDTGVGEQYF
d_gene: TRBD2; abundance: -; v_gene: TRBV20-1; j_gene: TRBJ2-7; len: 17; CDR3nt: TGCAGTGCTTACCGTATAGCGGGAGGGCTAAGTAATTACGAGCAGTACTTC; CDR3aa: CSAYRIAGGLSNYEQYF